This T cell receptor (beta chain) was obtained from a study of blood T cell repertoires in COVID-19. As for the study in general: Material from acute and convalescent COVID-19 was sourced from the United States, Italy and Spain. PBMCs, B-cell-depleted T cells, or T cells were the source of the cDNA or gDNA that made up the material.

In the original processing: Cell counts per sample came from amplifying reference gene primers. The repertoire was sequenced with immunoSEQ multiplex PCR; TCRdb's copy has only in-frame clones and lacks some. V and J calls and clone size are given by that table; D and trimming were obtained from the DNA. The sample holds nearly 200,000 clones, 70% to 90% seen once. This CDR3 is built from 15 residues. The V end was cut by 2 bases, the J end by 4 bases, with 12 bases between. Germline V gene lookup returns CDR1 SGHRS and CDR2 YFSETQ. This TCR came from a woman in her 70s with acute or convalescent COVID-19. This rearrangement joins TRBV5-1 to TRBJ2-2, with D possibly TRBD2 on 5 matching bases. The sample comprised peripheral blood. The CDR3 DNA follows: TGCGCCAGCAGCTTATTGCTAGCTGGCACCGGGGAGCTGTTTTTT. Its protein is CASSLLLAGTGELFF.